The source of this T cell receptor (beta chain) is a study of metastatic and nonmetastatic thyroid tumors. Findings of the study overall: Within blood and tumor, benign nodules reportedly had significantly lower TCR beta diversity than malignant thyroid tumors did.

Germline V gene data show CDR1 as MNHNS and CDR2 as SASEGT. CDR3 length: 16 residues. How the authors handled the data: For papillary thyroid cancer, a distant-metastasis classifier was constructed from CDR3 differences observed across clinicopathological groups. TCRdb re-called clones via MiXCR from the PCR reads. These V and J calls are TCRdb output, not the study's own analysis. The repertoire includes 90,000 or so clones, 7.5% to 9% of them detected once, and 8% to 10% sits in the top ten. This clone was recorded a few times. Its cognate antigen is unknown. At one boundary the junction diverges from the germline segment, which might be a read error. No patient received treatment before thyroid surgery.

The sample taken for sequencing was blood. The chain links TRBV6-1 to TRBJ1-5, with D possibly TRBD1 on 5 matching bases. The clonotype was recovered from a female donor with papillary thyroid cancer or a benign thyroid nodule (not recorded which). Some clones in this sample may be carry-over from other donors' samples. CDR3 in DNA: TGTGCCAGCAGTCCCCGGGACGGCCTTGGAGGCAAGCCCCAACATTTT. Residues: CASSPRDGLGGKPQHF.